This T cell receptor (beta chain) was identified in a study of blood T cell repertoires in COVID-19. Authors' processing steps: Estimated nucleated cell counts came from reference gene primer amplification. TCRdb's copy holds only in-frame clones and misses some; the assay was immunoSEQ multiplex PCR. V and J calls and clone size come straight from that table; D and trimming were deduced from the DNA. Of approximately 65,000 clones listed, about 94% are singletons. Material: peripheral blood. This clonotype was obtained from a man in his 70s with active COVID-19.

The CDR3 region has the DNA TGTGCCAGCAGCCAAGATTTTCGCGGGGTAGCTGGAAACACCATATATTTT. It translates to CASSQDFRGVAGNTIYF. The rearrangement links TRBV4-2 to TRBJ1-3; D gene ambiguous. The length of the CDR3 is 17 residues. The germline V and J ends were trimmed by 0 bases and 2 bases, with 14 bases remaining between them. Germline-derived CDR1 and CDR2 are LGHNA and YNFKEQ.